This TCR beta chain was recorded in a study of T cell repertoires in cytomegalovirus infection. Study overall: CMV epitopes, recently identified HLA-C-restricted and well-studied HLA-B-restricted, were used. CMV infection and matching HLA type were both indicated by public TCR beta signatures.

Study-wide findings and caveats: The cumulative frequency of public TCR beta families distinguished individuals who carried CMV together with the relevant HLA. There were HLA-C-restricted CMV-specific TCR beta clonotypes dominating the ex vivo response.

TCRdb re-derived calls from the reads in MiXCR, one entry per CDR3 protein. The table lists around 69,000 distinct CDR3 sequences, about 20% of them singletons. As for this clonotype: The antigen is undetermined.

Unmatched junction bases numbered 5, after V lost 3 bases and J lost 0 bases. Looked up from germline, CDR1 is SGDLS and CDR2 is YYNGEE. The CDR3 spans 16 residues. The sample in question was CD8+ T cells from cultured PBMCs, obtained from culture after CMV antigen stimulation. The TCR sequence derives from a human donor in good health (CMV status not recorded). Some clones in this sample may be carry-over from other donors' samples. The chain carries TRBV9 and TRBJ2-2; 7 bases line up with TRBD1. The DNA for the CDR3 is TGTGCCAGCAGCGCCCCAGGGGGTGCGAACACCGGGGAGCTGTTTTTT. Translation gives CASSAPGGANTGELFF.